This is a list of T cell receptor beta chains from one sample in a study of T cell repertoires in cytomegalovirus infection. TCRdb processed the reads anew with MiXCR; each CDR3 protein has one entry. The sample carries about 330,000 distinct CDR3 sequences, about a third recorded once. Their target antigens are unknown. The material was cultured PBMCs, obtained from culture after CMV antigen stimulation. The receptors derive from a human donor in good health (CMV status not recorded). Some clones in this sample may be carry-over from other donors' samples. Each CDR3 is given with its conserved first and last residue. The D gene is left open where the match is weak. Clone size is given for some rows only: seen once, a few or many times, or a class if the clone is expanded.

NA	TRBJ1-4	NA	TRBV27	CASSLYQGATNEKLFF	TGTGCCAGCAGTTTATACCAGGGTGCAACTAATGAAAAACTGTTTTTT
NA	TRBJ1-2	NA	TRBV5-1	CASSSDSQHGYTF	TGCGCCAGCAGCTCCGACTCCCAGCATGGCTACACCTTC
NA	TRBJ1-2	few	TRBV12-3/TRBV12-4	CASRGYYGYTF	TGTGCCAGCAGGGGATACTATGGCTACACCTTC
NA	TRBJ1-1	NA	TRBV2	CASSDGRGNTEAFF	TGTGCCAGCAGTGACGGAAGGGGAAACACTGAAGCTTTCTTT
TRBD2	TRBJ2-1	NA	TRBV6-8	CASSSGLAGGYNEQFF	TGTGCCAGCAGTTCGGGACTAGCGGGAGGCTACAATGAGCAGTTCTTC
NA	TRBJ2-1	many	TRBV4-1	CASSQDRLYNEQFF	TGCGCCAGCAGCCAAGATCGACTCTACAATGAGCAGTTCTTC
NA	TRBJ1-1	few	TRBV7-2	CASAVGTEAFF	TGTGCCAGCGCTGTCGGCACTGAAGCTTTCTTT
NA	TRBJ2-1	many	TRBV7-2	CASSLPARYNEQFF	TGTGCCAGCAGCTTACCGGCCCGTTACAATGAGCAGTTCTTC
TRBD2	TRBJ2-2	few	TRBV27	CASSILPSGRTGELFF	TGTGCCAGCAGTATTCTCCCTAGCGGGAGGACTGGGGAGCTGTTTTTT
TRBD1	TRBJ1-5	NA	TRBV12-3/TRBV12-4	CASSAGTGNQPQHF	TGTGCCAGCAGTGCCGGGACAGGGAATCAGCCCCAGCATTTT
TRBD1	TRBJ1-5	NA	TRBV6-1	CASANPEFDREDQPQHF	TGTGCCAGCGCTAATCCCGAATTCGACAGGGAGGATCAGCCCCAGCATTTT
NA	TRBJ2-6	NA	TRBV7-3	CASSLSLSGFSGANVLTF	TGTGCCAGCAGCTTAAGTTTAAGCGGATTCTCTGGGGCCAACGTCCTGACTTTC
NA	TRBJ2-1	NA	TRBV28	CASSFDSRVNEQFF	TGTGCCAGCAGTTTTGACTCGAGGGTAAATGAGCAGTTCTTC
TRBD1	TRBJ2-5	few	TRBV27	CASSQPGQGEQETQYF	TGTGCCAGCAGTCAGCCGGGACAGGGGGAACAAGAGACCCAGTACTTC
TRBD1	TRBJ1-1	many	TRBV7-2	CASSSRTGPRTEAFF	TGTGCCAGCAGCTCTCGGACAGGGCCGAGGACTGAAGCTTTCTTT
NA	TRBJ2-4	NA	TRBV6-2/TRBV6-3	CASSPGQGYDQNIQYF	TGTGCCAGCTCACCGGGACAAGGGTACGATCAAAACATTCAGTACTTC
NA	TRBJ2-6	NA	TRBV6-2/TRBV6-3	CASSYLTGPGANVLTF	TGTGCCAGCAGTTACCTCACGGGGCCAGGGGCCAACGTCCTGACTTTC
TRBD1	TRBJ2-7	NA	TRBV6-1	CASSGSGQKYEQYF	TGTGCCAGCAGTGGCTCGGGACAGAAATACGAGCAGTACTTC
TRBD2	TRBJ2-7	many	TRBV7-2	CASSRGGLATYEQYF	TGTGCCAGCAGCCGGGGGGGACTAGCGACCTACGAGCAGTACTTC
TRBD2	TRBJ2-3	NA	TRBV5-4	CASSRRTSGSFTDTQYF	TGTGCCAGCAGCCGCCGGACTAGCGGGAGCTTCACAGATACGCAGTATTTT
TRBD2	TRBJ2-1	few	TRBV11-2	CASRLAGLNNEQFF	TGTGCCAGCAGACTAGCGGGCCTTAACAATGAGCAGTTCTTC
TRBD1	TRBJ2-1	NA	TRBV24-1	CATSASLGQGYNEQFF	TGTGCCACCTCTGCAAGTTTGGGACAGGGCTACAATGAGCAGTTCTTC
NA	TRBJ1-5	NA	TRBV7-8	CASSCQRGQPQHF	TGTGCCAGCAGCTGTCAAAGAGGGCAGCCCCAGCATTTT
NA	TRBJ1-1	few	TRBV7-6	CASSSETKAFF	TGTGCCAGCAGCTCCGAGACGAAAGCTTTCTTT
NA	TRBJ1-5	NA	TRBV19	CASKDSLAGNQPQHF	TGTGCCAGTAAGGACAGTTTGGCGGGCAATCAGCCCCAGCATTTT
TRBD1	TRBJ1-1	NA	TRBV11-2	CASSYGTGGFEAFF	TGTGCCAGCAGCTACGGGACAGGGGGCTTTGAAGCTTTCTTT
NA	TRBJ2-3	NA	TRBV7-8	CASSLSRDPTDTQYF	TGTGCCAGCAGCTTAAGTCGGGACCCCACAGATACGCAGTATTTT
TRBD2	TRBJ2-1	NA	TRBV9	CASSVGGTTEQFF	TGTGCCAGCAGCGTAGGTGGGACTACCGAGCAGTTCTTC
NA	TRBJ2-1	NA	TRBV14	CASSPGRETYDEQFF	TGTGCCAGCAGCCCCGGACGGGAGACCTATGATGAGCAGTTCTTC
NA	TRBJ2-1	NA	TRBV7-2	CASSLSVLDYNEQFF	TGTGCCAGCAGCCTTAGCGTCCTCGACTACAATGAGCAGTTCTTC
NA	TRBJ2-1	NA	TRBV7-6	CASSLVGRSDEQFF	TGTGCCAGCAGCTTAGTAGGGAGGAGCGATGAGCAGTTCTTC
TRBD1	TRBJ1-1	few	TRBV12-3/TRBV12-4	CASSFGTGWGITEAFF	TGTGCCAGCAGTTTTGGGACAGGTTGGGGGATCACTGAAGCTTTCTTT